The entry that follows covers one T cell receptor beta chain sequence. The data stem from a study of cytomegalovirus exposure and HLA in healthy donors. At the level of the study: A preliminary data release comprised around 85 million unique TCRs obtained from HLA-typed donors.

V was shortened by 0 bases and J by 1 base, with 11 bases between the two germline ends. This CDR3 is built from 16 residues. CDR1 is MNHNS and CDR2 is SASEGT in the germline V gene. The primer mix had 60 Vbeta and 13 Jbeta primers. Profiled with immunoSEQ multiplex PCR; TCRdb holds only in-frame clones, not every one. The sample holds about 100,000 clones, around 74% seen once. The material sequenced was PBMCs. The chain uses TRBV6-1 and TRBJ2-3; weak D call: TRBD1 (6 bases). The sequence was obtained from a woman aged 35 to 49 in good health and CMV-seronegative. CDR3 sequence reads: CASSEAGAAGTDTQYF. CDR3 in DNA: TGTGCCAGCAGTGAAGCGGGGGCGGCAGGCACAGATACGCAGTATTTT.